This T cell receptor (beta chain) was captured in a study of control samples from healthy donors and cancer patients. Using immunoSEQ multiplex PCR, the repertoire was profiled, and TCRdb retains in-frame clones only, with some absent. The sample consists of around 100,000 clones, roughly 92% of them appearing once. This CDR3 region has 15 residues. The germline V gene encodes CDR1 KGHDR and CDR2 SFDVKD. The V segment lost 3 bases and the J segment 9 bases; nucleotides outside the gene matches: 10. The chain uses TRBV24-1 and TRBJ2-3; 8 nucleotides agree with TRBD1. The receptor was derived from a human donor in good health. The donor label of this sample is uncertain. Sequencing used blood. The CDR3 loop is CATSDITTTGGTQYF. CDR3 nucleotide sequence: TGTGCCACCAGTGATATCACAACAACAGGGGGAACGCAGTATTTT.